The 20 T cell receptor beta chains below all came from one sample that was sequenced in a study of beta chain features in type 1 diabetes. Every bit of the isolated RNA underwent reverse transcription, so sequencing read expressed TCRB transcripts. TCRdb's copy holds only in-frame clones and misses some; the assay was immunoSEQ multiplex PCR. The sample lists approximately 280,000 clones; 14% to 15% were seen once. Regarding the study as a whole: Across all four CD4+ subsets, people with type 1 diabetes showed modestly shorter TCRB CDR3s.

For these TCRs, the target antigens are not known. Material: naive CD4+ T cells from blood. Receptors originate from a man aged 18 to 29 with type 1 diabetes.

Only a few counts were recorded for this clone. This chain uses TRBV4-2 with TRBJ2-5; 9 nucleotides agree with TRBD2. The V gene end was trimmed by 3 bases and the J gene end by 0 bases; junction bases not matched to a gene: 8. CDR3 length: 17 amino acids. Looked up from germline, CDR1 is LGHNA and CDR2 is YNFKEQ. CDR3 DNA sequence: TGTGCCAGCAGCCAGGACGCTAGCGGGATGTACCAAGAGACCCAGTACTTC. Amino acids: CASSQDASGMYQETQYF.

This clone was seen more than once but under ten times. The gene calls are TRBV4-3 and TRBJ2-7, with 11 nucleotides matching TRBD2. The CDR3 runs 17 residues. V gave up 0 bases and J gave up 4 bases; unmatched junction bases: 8. Looked up from germline, CDR1 is LGHNA and CDR2 is YSLEER. This CDR3 reads CASSQDRPTSGRYEQYF. The CDR3 nucleotides are TGCGCCAGCAGCCAAGATCGCCCAACTAGCGGGAGATACGAGCAGTACTTC.

The chain couples TRBV4-3 to TRBJ1-1; D might be TRBD1 (6 bases). There are 16 residues in the CDR3. Trimming removed 1 base at V and 0 bases at J, with 12 bases between. Germline values: CDR1 LGHNA, CDR2 YSLEER. The CDR3: CASSQGAGDMNTEAFF. CDR3 DNA: TGCGCCAGCAGCCAAGGCGCAGGGGACATGAACACTGAAGCTTTCTTT.

The rearrangement joins TRBV4-1 to TRBJ2-3; unclear D gene. Germline V gene data show CDR1 as MGHRA and CDR2 as YSYEKL. The V and J ends lost 7 bases and 2 bases respectively, with 25 bases between them. The CDR3 runs to 18 residues. CDR3 sequence (DNA): TGCGCCAGCAAGCCACCTCTTCGCGCCTCCCGACTCACAGATACGCAGTATTTT. Translated, it gives CASKPPLRASRLTDTQYF.

Only a few counts were recorded for this clone. The chain has TRBV30 and TRBJ2-1; no definite D call. This CDR3 region has 14 residues. V was shortened by 3 bases and J by 4 bases, with 13 bases between the two germline ends. The germline CDR1 and CDR2 sequences are GTSNPN and SVGIG (reference sequence). CDR3 protein: CAWRTESNYNEQFF. In DNA form, the CDR3 reads TGTGCCTGGAGAACAGAATCGAATTACAATGAGCAGTTCTTC.

This clone was counted a few times. V usage is TRBV20-1 and J usage is TRBJ1-1, with D possibly being TRBD1 (5 bases). Trimming took 6 bases from V and 10 from J, leaving 15 bases between them. Germline CDR1 DFQATT, CDR2 SNEGSKA (reference sequence). This CDR3 is 11 amino acids long. The CDR3 DNA is TGCAGTGCCCCCCTGCGGGGCTTAGCTTTCTTT. Amino acids: CSAPLRGLAFF.

There are a few counts of this clone. The chain uses TRBV28 and TRBJ1-1, with 8 bases identical to TRBD1. This CDR3 is 14 amino acids long. Looked up from germline, CDR1 is MDHEN and CDR2 is SYDVKM. V was pared by 10 bases and J by 0 bases, with 7 bases of the junction left unmatched. The CDR3 DNA reads TGTGCCACAAGGACAGGGAACATGAACACTGAAGCTTTCTTT. Amino acids: CATRTGNMNTEAFF.

V gene TRBV11-2 combines with J gene TRBJ2-2, with D maybe TRBD1 (5 bases). V was clipped by 4 bases and J by 7 bases, with 10 bases between them. The CDR3 sequence is 13 residues long. Germline loops: CDR1 SGHAT, CDR2 FQNNGV. The DNA for the CDR3 is TGTGCCAGCAGCTCGTCAGGGTTCGGGGAGCTGTTTTTT. This sequence encodes CASSSSGFGELFF.

J is TRBJ1-5 and V is TRBV4-1; D call uncertain. Germline CDR1 and CDR2: MGHRA and YSYEKL. There are 18 residues in the CDR3. Trimming removed 1 base from V and 2 bases from J, with 18 bases in between. CDR3 region: CASSQVRRVGLGNQPQHF. CDR3 sequence (DNA): TGCGCCAGCAGCCAAGTTCGGAGGGTTGGTTTGGGCAATCAGCCCCAGCATTTT.

This chain uses TRBV6-6 with TRBJ2-5, with TRBD2 matching over 15 bases. Unmatched junction bases numbered 5, after V lost 2 bases and J lost 7 bases. The germline V gene encodes CDR1 MNHNY and CDR2 SVGAGI (reference sequence). CDR3 length: 16 residues. The CDR3 loop is CASSYPEGLAGGTQYF. CDR3 nucleotides: TGTGCCAGCAGTTACCCAGAGGGACTAGCGGGAGGGACCCAGTACTTC.

The rearrangement links TRBV5-1 to TRBJ1-1; no definite D call. The CDR3 totals 15 residues. The V and J ends lost 0 bases and 1 base respectively, with 10 bases between them. In germline, CDR1 is SGHRS, CDR2 YFSETQ. The CDR3 sequence: CASSLESNPNTEAFF. The CDR3 DNA is TGCGCCAGCAGCTTGGAATCTAACCCGAACACTGAAGCTTTCTTT.

The V gene is TRBV7-2, the J gene TRBJ2-2; TRBD2 matches at 11 bases. The CDR3 covers 15 residues. Trimming took 5 bases from V and 5 from J; bases not matched to a gene: 4. Germline V gives CDR1 SGHTA, CDR2 FQGNSA. The DNA for the CDR3 is TGTGCCAGCAGCGTACTAGCGGGAGCTACCGGGGAGCTGTTTTTT. Translated, it gives CASSVLAGATGELFF.

This chain links TRBV30 with TRBJ2-3, with TRBD2 matching over 8 bases. The CDR3 sequence is 13 residues long. The V and J ends lost 7 bases and 5 bases, in that order; junction bases with no gene match: 8. The germline V gene has CDR1 GTSNPN and CDR2 SVGIG (reference sequence). CDR3 loop: CALTSVSRDTQYF. The CDR3 DNA sequence: TGTGCCTTGACTAGCGTCTCAAGAGATACGCAGTATTTT.

The CDR3 nucleotides are TGTGCCTGGAGTGTACGTGCCAGGGAAGAGCAGTACTTC. This sequence encodes CAWSVRAREEQYF. The chain couples TRBV30 to TRBJ2-7; perhaps TRBD1 as D (5 bases). This CDR3 spans 13 amino acids. The germline V and J ends were trimmed by 0 bases and 7 bases, with 13 bases remaining between them. Germline values: CDR1 GTSNPN, CDR2 SVGIG (reference sequence).

This clone has more than one count but fewer than ten. V is TRBV7-2 and J is TRBJ2-1, with TRBD2 matching 7 bases. Germline CDR1 and CDR2: SGHTA and FQGNSA. CDR3 length: 16 amino acids. Losses at the gene ends were 0 bases for V and 7 bases for J; bases not matched to a gene: 9. Here the CDR3 reads CASSLAGGPVRNEQFF. CDR3 DNA sequence: TGTGCCAGCAGCTTAGCGGGAGGGCCGGTCAGAAATGAGCAGTTCTTC.

This clone was seen only a few times. This chain links TRBV28 with TRBJ2-5; maybe TRBD2 (6 bases). Germline loops: CDR1 MDHEN, CDR2 SYDVKM. Trimming took off 8 bases at V and 2 bases at J, with 18 bases between the two ends. The CDR3 consists of 15 residues. CDR3 sequence: CASHPTGGEQETQYF. In DNA, the CDR3 is TGTGCCAGCCATCCCACTGGCGGGGAGCAAGAGACCCAGTACTTC.

This chain links TRBV27 with TRBJ2-3; possible D gene TRBD2, 5 bases. Trimming took 3 bases from V and 5 from J, leaving 15 bases between them. This CDR3 contains 15 residues. Germline CDR1 MNHEY, CDR2 SMNVEV (reference sequence). DNA of the CDR3: TGTGCCAGCAGTTTCAATGGGAGATTTGAAGATACGCAGTATTTT. Translation: CASSFNGRFEDTQYF.

The CDR3 here is CASGPTRREAVSRADTQYF. CDR3 in DNA: TGTGCTAGTGGTCCCACCCGGCGGGAGGCGGTGTCACGGGCAGATACGCAGTATTTT. This sequence joins TRBV12-5 and TRBJ2-3; TRBD2 matches at 8 bases. With 5 bases clipped from V and 4 bases from J, the junction kept 20 bases outside the gene matches. This CDR3 is 19 amino acids long. Germline CDR1 reads LGHNT; CDR2 reads FRNRAP.

The chain joins TRBV5-1 to TRBJ2-7; 9 bases fit TRBD1. This CDR3 has 15 amino acids. The germline V gene has CDR1 SGHRS and CDR2 YFSETQ. V lost 5 bases and J lost 2; bases outside the gene matches: 8. The CDR3 loop is CASRFRDRATYEQYF. The CDR3 coding sequence is TGCGCCAGCAGGTTTCGGGACAGGGCGACCTACGAGCAGTACTTC.

As regards this clone: The identical CDR3 is also encoded by other nucleotide sequences in the sample. The V and J genes are TRBV29-1 and TRBJ1-2; 8 bases fit TRBD1. Germline V lookup: CDR1 SQVTM, CDR2 ANQGSEA. The CDR3 has 13 amino acids. V trimming: 1 base; J trimming: 5 bases; junction bases outside the gene matches: 3. The CDR3 region has the DNA TGCAGCGTTGAAGTCCGGACAGGGTATGGCTACACCTTC. It codes for CSVEVRTGYGYTF.